The clone carrying this T cell receptor beta chain was detected ten times or more. Preparation of the TCRbeta library used unique molecular identifiers. One entry per CDR3 protein results from TCRdb running MiXCR on the PCR reads. The data show under 75,000 distinct CDR3 sequences, 11% seen once. This specimen comes from a study of T-cell reconstitution after alpha-beta-depleted transplantation in children. With V trimmed by 7 bases and J by 0 bases, 9 bases remained unmatched. The germline CDR1 and CDR2 sequences are MDHEN and SYDVKM. The CDR3 is 16 residues long. The J gene is TRBJ2-7, the V gene TRBV28; TRBD2 matches at 10 bases. The clonotype was recovered from a boy aged 5-17 years with acute myeloid leukemia, due to receive a stem cell transplant. The sequences come from PBMCs, collected before TCRalphabeta/CD19-depleted stem cell transplant. The CDR3: CASTKGLAEISYEQYF. CDR3 nucleotides: TGTGCCAGCACGAAAGGACTAGCGGAAATCTCCTACGAGCAGTACTTC.